This T cell receptor (beta chain) was identified during a study of blood T cell repertoires in COVID-19. Study background: Whether acute or convalescent, the COVID-19 samples came from the United States, Italy and Spain. Sample material is recorded as cDNA or gDNA derived from T cells, B-cell-depleted T cells, or PBMCs.

As originally analysed: Reference gene primer amplification gave estimated nucleated cell counts. TCRdb keeps only in-frame clones here, not all; method: immunoSEQ multiplex PCR. That table supplies the V and J calls and clone size; D and trimming were determined from the DNA. The sample gives about 160,000 clones, just under 80% of which show up once; over 11% is in the top ten. The CDR3 length is 15 residues. Germline V gene data show CDR1 as LNHDA and CDR2 as SQIVND (reference sequence). Germline trimming cut 1 base from V and 2 bases from J; bases unmatched to any gene: 2. The V call is TRBV19, the J call TRBJ1-3; 7 bases align to TRBD1. The source of this sequence is a woman at least 80 years old with acute or convalescent COVID-19. Sequences were obtained from peripheral blood. This CDR3 reads CASSIVGGAGNTIYF. The CDR3 DNA sequence: TGTGCCAGTAGTATAGTAGGGGGCGCTGGAAACACCATATATTTT.